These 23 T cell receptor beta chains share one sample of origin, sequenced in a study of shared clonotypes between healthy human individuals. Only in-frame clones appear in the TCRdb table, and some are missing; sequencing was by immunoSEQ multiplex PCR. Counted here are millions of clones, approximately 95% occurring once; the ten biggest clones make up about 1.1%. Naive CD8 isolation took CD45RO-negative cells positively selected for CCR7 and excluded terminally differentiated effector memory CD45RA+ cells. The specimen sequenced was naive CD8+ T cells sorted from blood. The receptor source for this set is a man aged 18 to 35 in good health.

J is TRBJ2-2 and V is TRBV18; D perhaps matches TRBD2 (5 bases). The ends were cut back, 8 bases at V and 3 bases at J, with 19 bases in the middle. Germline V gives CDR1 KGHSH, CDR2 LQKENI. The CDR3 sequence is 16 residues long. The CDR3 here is CASPFSKGLHTGELFF. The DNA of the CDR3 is TGTGCCAGCCCCTTCAGTAAAGGACTCCACACCGGGGAGCTGTTTTTT.

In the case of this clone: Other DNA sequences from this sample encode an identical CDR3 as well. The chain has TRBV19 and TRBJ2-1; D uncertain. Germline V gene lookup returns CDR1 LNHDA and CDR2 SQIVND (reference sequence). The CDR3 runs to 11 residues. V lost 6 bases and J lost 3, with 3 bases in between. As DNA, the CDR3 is TGTGCCAGTAGCAACTACAATGAGCAGTTCTTC. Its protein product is CASSNYNEQFF.

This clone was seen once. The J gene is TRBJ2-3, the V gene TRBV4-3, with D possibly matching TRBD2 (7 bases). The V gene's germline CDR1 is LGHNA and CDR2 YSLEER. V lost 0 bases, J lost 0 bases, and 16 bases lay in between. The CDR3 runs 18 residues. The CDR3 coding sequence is TGCGCCAGCAGCCAAGAAGCGGGACAAACCTTTAGCACAGATACGCAGTATTTT. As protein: CASSQEAGQTFSTDTQYF.

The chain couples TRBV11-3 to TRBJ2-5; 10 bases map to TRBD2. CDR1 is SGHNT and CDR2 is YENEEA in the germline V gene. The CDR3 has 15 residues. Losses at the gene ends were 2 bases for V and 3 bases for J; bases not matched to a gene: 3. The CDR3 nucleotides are TGTGCCAGCAGCTTAAACGGACTAGCGGAAGAGACCCAGTACTTC. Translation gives CASSLNGLAEETQYF.

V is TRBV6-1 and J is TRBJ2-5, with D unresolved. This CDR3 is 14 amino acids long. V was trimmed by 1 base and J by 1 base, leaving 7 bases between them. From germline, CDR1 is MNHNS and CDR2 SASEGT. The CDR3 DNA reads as TGTGCCAGCAGTGAAGACCCCGTCCAAGAGACCCAGTACTTC. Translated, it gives CASSEDPVQETQYF.

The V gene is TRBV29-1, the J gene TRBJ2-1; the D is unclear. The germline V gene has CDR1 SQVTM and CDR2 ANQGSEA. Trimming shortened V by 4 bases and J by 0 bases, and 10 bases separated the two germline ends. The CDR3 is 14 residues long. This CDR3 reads CSVATWGSYNEQFF. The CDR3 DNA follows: TGCAGCGTTGCTACTTGGGGCTCCTACAATGAGCAGTTCTTC.

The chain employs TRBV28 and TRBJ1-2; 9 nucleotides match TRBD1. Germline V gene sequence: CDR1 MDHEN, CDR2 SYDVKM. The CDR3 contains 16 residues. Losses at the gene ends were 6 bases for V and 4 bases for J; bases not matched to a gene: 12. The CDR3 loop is CASSHLDRGGIYGYTF. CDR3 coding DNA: TGTGCCAGCAGCCACCTAGACAGGGGGGGAATCTATGGCTACACCTTC.

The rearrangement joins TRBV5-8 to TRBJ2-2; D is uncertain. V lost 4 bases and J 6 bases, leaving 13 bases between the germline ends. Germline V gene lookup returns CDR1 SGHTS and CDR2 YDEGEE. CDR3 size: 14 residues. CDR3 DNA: TGTGCCAGCAGCCCTTTCGGGCTCGCCGGGGAGCTGTTTTTT. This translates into CASSPFGLAGELFF.

The DNA of the CDR3 is TGTGCCATCACCGAGGGACTAGCGGACGCTGAGCAGTACTTC. Residues: CAITEGLADAEQYF. The chain employs TRBV10-3 and TRBJ2-7; TRBD2 agrees at 11 bases. Germline loops: CDR1 ENHRY, CDR2 SYGVKD. Unmatched junction bases numbered 9, after V lost 7 bases and J lost 7 bases. The CDR3 loop spans 14 amino acids.

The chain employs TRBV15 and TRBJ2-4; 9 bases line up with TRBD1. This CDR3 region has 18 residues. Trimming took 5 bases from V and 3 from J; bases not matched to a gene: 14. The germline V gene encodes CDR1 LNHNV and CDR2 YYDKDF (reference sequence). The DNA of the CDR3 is TGTGCCACCAGCCCCCGTTCCAACAGGGGGCTTGTCAAAAACATTCAGTACTTC. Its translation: CATSPRSNRGLVKNIQYF. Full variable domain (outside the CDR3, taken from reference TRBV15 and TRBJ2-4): DAMVIQNPRYQVTQFGKPVTLSCSQTLNHNVMYWYQQKSSQAPKLLFHYYDKDFNNEADTPDNFQSRRPNTSFCFLDIRSPGLGDTAMYLCATSPRSNRGLVKNIQYFGAGTRLSVL.

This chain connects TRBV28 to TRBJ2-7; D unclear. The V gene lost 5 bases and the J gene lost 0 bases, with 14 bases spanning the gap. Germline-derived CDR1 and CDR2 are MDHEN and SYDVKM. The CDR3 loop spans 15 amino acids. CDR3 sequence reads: CASSPTVGGSYEQYF. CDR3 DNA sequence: TGTGCCAGCAGTCCGACCGTCGGTGGCTCCTACGAGCAGTACTTC.

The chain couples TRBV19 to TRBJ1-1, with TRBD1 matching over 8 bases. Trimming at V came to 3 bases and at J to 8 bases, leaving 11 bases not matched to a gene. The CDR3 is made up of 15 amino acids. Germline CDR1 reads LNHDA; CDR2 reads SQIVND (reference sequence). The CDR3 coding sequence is TGTGCCAGTAGTATGGTACAGGGGGAGTTGGGCGAAGCTTTCTTT. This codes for CASSMVQGELGEAFF.

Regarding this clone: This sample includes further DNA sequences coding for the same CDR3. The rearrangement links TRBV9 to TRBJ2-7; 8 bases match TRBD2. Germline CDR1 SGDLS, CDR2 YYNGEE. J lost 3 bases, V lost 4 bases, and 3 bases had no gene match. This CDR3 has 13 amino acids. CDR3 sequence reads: CASSLGLDYEQYF. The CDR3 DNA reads TGTGCCAGCAGCTTGGGACTAGACTACGAGCAGTACTTC.

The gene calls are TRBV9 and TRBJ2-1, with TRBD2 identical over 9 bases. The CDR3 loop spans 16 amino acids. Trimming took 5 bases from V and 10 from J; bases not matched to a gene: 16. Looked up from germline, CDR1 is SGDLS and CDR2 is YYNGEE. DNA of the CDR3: TGTGCCAGCAGTACAAATAGGGCTAGCGGGGCTTCAGAGCAGTTCTTC. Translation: CASSTNRASGASEQFF.

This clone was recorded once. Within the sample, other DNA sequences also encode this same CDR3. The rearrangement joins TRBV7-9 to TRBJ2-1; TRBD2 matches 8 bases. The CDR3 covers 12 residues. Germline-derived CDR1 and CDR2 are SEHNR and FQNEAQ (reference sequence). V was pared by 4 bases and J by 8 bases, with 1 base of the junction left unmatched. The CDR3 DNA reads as TGTGCCAGCAGCTGGCGGGGGGATGAGCAGTTCTTC. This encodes CASSWRGDEQFF.

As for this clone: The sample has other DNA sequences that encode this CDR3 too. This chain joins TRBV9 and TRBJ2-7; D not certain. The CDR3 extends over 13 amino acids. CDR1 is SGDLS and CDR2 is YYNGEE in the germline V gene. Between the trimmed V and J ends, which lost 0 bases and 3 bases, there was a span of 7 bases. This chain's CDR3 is CASSVGQYYEQYF. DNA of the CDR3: TGTGCCAGCAGCGTAGGGCAGTACTACGAGCAGTACTTC. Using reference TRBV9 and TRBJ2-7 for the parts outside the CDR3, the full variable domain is DSGVTQTPKHLITATGQRVTLRCSPRSGDLSVYWYQQSLDQGLQFLIQYYNGEERAKGNILERFSAQQFPDLHSELNLSSLELGDSALYFCASSVGQYYEQYFGPGTRLTVT.

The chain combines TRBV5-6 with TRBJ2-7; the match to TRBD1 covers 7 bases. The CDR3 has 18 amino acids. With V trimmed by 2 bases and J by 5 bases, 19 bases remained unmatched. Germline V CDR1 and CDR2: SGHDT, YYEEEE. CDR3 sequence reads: CASSFDPFSETGINEQYF. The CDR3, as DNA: TGTGCCAGCAGCTTCGACCCCTTCTCAGAGACAGGGATCAACGAGCAGTACTTC.

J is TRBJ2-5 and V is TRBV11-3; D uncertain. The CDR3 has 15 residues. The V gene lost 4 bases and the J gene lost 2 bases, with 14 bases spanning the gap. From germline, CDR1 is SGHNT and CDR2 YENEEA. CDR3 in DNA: TGTGCCAGCAGCTCTAGTAGATCGGGTCAAGAGACCCAGTACTTC. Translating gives CASSSSRSGQETQYF. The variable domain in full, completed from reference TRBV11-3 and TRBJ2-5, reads EAGVVQSPRYKIIEKKQPVAFWCNPISGHNTLYWYLQNLGQGPELLIRYENEEAVDDSQLPKDRFSAERLKGVDSTLKIQPAELGDSAVYLCASSSSRSGQETQYFGPGTRLLVL.

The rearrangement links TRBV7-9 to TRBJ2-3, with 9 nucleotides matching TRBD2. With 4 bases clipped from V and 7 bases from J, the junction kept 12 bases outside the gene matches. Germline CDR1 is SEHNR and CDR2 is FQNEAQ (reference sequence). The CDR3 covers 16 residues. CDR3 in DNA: TGTGCCAGCAGCTACCCGGCTAGCGGGACTCCATATACGCAGTATTTT. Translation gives CASSYPASGTPYTQYF.

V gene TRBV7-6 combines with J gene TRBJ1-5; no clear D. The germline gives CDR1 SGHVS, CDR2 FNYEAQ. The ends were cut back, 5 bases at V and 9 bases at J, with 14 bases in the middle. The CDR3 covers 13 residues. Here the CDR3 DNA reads TGTGCCAGCAGCGCGACCGCGGATGGGCCCCAGCATTTT. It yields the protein CASSATADGPQHF.

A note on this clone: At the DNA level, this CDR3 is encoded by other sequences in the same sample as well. CDR3 sequence (DNA): TGCGCCAGCAGCCAAGGGGACGAGCAGTACTTC. Translated: CASSQGDEQYF. V is TRBV4-3 and J is TRBJ2-7; D unresolved. The V end was cut by 1 base, the J end by 5 bases, with 3 bases between. Germline assignment: CDR1 LGHNA and CDR2 YSLEER. The CDR3 covers 11 residues.

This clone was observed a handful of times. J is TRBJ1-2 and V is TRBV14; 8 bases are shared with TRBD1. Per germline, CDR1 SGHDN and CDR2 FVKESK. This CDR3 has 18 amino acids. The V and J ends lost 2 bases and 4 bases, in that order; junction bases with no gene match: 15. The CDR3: CASSQLPPDREEFYGYTF. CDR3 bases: TGTGCCAGCAGCCAACTACCCCCGGACAGGGAGGAATTCTATGGCTACACCTTC.

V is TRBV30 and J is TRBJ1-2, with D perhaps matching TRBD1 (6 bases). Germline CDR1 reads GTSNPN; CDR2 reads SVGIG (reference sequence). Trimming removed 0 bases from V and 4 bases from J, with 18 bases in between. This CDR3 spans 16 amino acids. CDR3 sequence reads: CAWSVHRTVPRYGYTF. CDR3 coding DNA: TGTGCCTGGAGTGTACACCGGACAGTCCCCCGCTATGGCTACACCTTC.